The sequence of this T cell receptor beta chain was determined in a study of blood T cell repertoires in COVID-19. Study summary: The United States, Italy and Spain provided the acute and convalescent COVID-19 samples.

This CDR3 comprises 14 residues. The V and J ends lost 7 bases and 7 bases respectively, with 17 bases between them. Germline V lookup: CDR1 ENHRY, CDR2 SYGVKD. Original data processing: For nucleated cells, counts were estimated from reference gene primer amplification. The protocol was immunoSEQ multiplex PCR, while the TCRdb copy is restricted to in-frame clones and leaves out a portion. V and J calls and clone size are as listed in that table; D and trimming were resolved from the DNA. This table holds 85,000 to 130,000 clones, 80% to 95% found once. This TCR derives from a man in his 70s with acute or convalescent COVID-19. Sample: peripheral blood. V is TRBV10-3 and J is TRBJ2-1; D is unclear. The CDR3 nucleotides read TGTGCCATCACCTCCGAGCCCCAAGTGAATGAGCAGTTCTTC. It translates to CAITSEPQVNEQFF.